These T cell receptor beta chains were read from a single sample in a study of breast tumors, draining lymph nodes, adjacent tissues. From the multiplex PCR reads, TCRdb called clonotypes with MiXCR, one entry per CDR3 protein. The table lists approximately 130,000 distinct CDR3 sequences, around 20% of them singletons. Sequencing was performed on axillary lymph node tissue. Receptor source: a female donor with breast cancer. Some clones in this sample may be carry-over from other donors' samples. Both conserved end residues are trimmed from each CDR3. Each record gives: D gene, V gene, CDR3 protein. D genes are given only for firm matches.

D gene: -; V gene: TRBV19; CDR3 protein: ASSIKRSNYGYT
D gene: -; V gene: TRBV3-1; CDR3 protein: ASSFTRGETQY
D gene: -; V gene: TRBV6-1; CDR3 protein: ASSACLRETQY
D gene: -; V gene: TRBV20-1; CDR3 protein: SARATDLLYEQY
D gene: TRBD1; V gene: TRBV27; CDR3 protein: ASSLGDSLYNEQF
D gene: -; V gene: TRBV7-9; CDR3 protein: ASSLGTELNYGYT
D gene: -; V gene: TRBV20-1; CDR3 protein: SARRDPWLDTQY
D gene: -; V gene: TRBV7-2; CDR3 protein: ASSPASATDTQY
D gene: -; V gene: TRBV7-8; CDR3 protein: ASSATGFSNQPQH
D gene: TRBD1; V gene: TRBV10-2; CDR3 protein: ASSESYWAGGASDTQY
D gene: -; V gene: TRBV7-9; CDR3 protein: ASSHSGGAGVETQY
D gene: -; V gene: TRBV19; CDR3 protein: ASSIGPRGYT
D gene: TRBD1; V gene: TRBV14; CDR3 protein: ASSPHRGNYGYT
D gene: TRBD2; V gene: TRBV5-1; CDR3 protein: ASRPGTSGTYNEQF
D gene: -; V gene: TRBV24-1; CDR3 protein: ATMDPSTDTQY
D gene: -; V gene: TRBV19; CDR3 protein: ASSSATSLRQAVYEQY
D gene: -; V gene: TRBV5-4; CDR3 protein: ASSFGGENTGELF
D gene: TRBD2; V gene: TRBV28; CDR3 protein: ASSPPGIAGGGNEQF
D gene: -; V gene: TRBV11-2; CDR3 protein: ASSLSLGELF
D gene: -; V gene: TRBV7-8; CDR3 protein: DSSSSNTGELS
D gene: TRBD1; V gene: TRBV7-2; CDR3 protein: ASRMGQQETQY
D gene: -; V gene: TRBV29-1; CDR3 protein: SVEEGRTYT
D gene: TRBD1; V gene: TRBV7-8; CDR3 protein: ASSPSSGQGRWNEQF
D gene: TRBD1; V gene: TRBV19; CDR3 protein: ASGTEEQF
D gene: -; V gene: TRBV11-3; CDR3 protein: ASSLAPGKGSDEQF
D gene: -; V gene: TRBV10-3; CDR3 protein: ATYTRGHGANVLT
D gene: TRBD1; V gene: TRBV12-5; CDR3 protein: ASAPGGQPQH
D gene: -; V gene: TRBV6-1; CDR3 protein: ASGAANTGELF
D gene: -; V gene: TRBV28; CDR3 protein: ASSHGTKSYEQY
D gene: TRBD2; V gene: TRBV4-1; CDR3 protein: ASSQDVAGLAAETQY
D gene: TRBD2; V gene: TRBV20-1; CDR3 protein: SASTPSGRKQETQY
D gene: -; V gene: TRBV5-8; CDR3 protein: ASSLGSSYEQY
D gene: TRBD2; V gene: TRBV12-3/TRBV12-4; CDR3 protein: ASSHGLAGVGSSYEQY
D gene: -; V gene: TRBV7-9; CDR3 protein: ASSLGARLHQETQY
D gene: TRBD1; V gene: TRBV27; CDR3 protein: ASSPRMGQGPFYSNQPQH
D gene: -; V gene: TRBV7-3; CDR3 protein: ASSLNSGPYNEQF
D gene: -; V gene: TRBV6-5; CDR3 protein: ASSAWQLSGRDQPQH
D gene: -; V gene: TRBV6-5; CDR3 protein: ASRLRGRDQPQH
D gene: -; V gene: TRBV2; CDR3 protein: ASSEAEGYQPQH
D gene: -; V gene: TRBV7-8; CDR3 protein: ASSVLLGTDTQY
D gene: TRBD1; V gene: TRBV6-2/TRBV6-3; CDR3 protein: ASRGTGQETRY
D gene: -; V gene: TRBV7-2; CDR3 protein: ASSLAGGGVWDEQF
D gene: TRBD2; V gene: TRBV20-1; CDR3 protein: SALAGADEQY
D gene: TRBD1; V gene: TRBV7-9; CDR3 protein: ASSLAVGTGSYGYT
D gene: -; V gene: TRBV6-5; CDR3 protein: ASSYGPGRPVNTEAF
D gene: TRBD1; V gene: TRBV20-1; CDR3 protein: SAGDRGLSHEQY
D gene: -; V gene: TRBV20-1; CDR3 protein: SAGEVRQDKNIQY